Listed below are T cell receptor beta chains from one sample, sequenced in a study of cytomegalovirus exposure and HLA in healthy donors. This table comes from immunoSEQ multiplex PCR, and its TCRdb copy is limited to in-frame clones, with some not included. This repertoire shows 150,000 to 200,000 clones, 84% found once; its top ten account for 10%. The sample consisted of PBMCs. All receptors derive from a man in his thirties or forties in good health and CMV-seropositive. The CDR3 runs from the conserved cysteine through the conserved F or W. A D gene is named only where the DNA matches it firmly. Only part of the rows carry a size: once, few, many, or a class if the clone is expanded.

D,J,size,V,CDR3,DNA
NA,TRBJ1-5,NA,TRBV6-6,CASSNGGSFQHF,TGTGCCAGCAGCAACGGAGGTTCGTTCCAGCATTTT
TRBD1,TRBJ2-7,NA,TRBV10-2,CASESGGASYEQYF,TGCGCCAGCGAATCAGGGGGAGCGTCCTACGAGCAGTACTTC
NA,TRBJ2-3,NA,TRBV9,CASRPGTSTDTQYF,TGTGCCAGCAGGCCGGGGACTAGCACAGATACGCAGTATTTT
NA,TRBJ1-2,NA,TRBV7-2,CASSLALGAVNYGYTF,TGTGCCAGCAGCTTAGCGCTAGGGGCGGTTAACTATGGCTACACCTTC
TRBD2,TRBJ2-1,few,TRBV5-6,CASSLWVTSDFNEQFF,TGTGCCAGCAGCTTGTGGGTGACTAGCGATTTCAATGAGCAGTTCTTC
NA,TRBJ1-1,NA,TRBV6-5,CASSPYSTATGAFF,TGTGCCAGCAGTCCTTACTCGACGGCGACTGGAGCTTTCTTT
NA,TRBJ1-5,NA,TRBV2,CASTPRGGGQPQHF,TGTGCCAGCACTCCTAGGGGGGGCGGTCAGCCCCAGCATTTT
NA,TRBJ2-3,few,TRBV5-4,CASSLQGADTQYF,TGTGCCAGCAGCTTGCAGGGTGCAGATACGCAGTATTTT
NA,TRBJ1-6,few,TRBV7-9,CASSFREGNSPLHF,TGTGCCAGCAGCTTTAGAGAGGGAAATTCACCCCTCCACTTT
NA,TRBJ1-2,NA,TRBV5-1,CASSVDSPNYGYTF,TGCGCCAGCAGCGTGGACAGTCCAAACTATGGCTACACCTTC